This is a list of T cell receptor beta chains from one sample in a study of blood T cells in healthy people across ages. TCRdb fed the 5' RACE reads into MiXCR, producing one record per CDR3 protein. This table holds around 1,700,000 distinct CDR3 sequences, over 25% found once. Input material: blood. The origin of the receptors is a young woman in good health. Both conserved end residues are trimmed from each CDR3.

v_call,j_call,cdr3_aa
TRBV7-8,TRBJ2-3,ASSSRTFGTDTQY
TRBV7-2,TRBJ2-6,ASSFSLPTAGANVLT
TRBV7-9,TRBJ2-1,ASSPARRLADDNEQF
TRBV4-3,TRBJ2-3,ASSQRKSVADTQY
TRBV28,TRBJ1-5,ASSRLTGYSNQPQH
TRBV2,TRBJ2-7,ASALAGVSSYEQY
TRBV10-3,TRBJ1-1,AISESGREGTEAF
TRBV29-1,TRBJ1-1,SVGLTGGDTEAF
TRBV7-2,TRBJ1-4,ASSLVQATNEKLF
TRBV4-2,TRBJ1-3,ASSLPSGGVGNTIY
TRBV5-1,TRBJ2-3,ASSIQTTTGGRADTQY
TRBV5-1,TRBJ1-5,ASSLGQGTNQPQH
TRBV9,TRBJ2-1,ASTLTNEQF
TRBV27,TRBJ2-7,ASSPDRGPRYEQY
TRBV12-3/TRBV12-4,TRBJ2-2,ASSSLRVPGELF
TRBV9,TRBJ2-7,ASSESTGRSYEQY
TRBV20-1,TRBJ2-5,SAFSGQGQETQY
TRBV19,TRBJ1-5,ASSLYRSGDQPQH
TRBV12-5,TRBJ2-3,ASGLSQGTDTQY
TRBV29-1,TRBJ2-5,SVAEQETQY
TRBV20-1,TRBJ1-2,SAPEGHQNYGYT
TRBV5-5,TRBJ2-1,ASSLTGTGRNEQF
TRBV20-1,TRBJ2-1,SADRGLRQGAYNEQF
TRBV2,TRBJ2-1,ASSLGNDEQF
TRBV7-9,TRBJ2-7,ASSLDGGAQY
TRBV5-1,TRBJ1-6,ASSLTSGVSYNSPLH
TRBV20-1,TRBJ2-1,SASYRDRGLNEQF
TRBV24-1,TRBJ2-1,ATSEGTSVVNEQF
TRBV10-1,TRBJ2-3,ASSESLAGGGNTQY
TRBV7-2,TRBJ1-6,ASSLDRAGIDSPLH
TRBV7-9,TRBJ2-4,ASSLVGQGVLY
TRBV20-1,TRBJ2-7,SAPGTSGYEQY
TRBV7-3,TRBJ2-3,ASSSGLPDTQY
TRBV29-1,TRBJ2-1,SVEYPRRGLFYNEQF
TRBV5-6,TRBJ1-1,ASSTTGTGDTEAF
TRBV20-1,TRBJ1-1,SATIIAGAF
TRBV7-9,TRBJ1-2,ASSLLRGTGGRGYT
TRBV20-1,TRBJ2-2,SATPGQCRTGELF
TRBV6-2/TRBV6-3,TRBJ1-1,ASRSPGQGVGTGAF
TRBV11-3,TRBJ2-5,ASSGTSDETQY
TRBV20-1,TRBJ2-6,SARSHSGANVLT
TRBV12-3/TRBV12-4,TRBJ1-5,ASSLDRLSNQPQH
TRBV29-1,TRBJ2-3,SVDAAGSDTQY
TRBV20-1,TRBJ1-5,SAAGGNQPQH
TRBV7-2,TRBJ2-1,ASSLVGYEQF